This TCR beta chain derives from a study of shared clonotypes between healthy human individuals. All donors were healthy HIV-negative adults lacking recent acute infections or vaccinations. Ten immunoSEQ deep assay plates served to sequence unsorted PBMC DNA. Generated by immunoSEQ multiplex PCR, the TCRdb table keeps only in-frame clones and is missing some. In the table there are about 490,000 clones, about 79% of which are singletons. Notes on the study in general: Specimens sampled were limited to blood, with tissue repertoires likely differing.

Germline lookup yields CDR1 MRHNA and CDR2 SNTAGT. V lost 2 bases and J lost 5, with 9 bases in between. The CDR3 consists of 13 residues. There are many counts of this clone. The target antigen is unknown. The origin of this receptor is a woman in her thirties or forties in good health. Some clones in this sample may be carry-over from other donors' samples. Material for sequencing was PBMCs. The chain uses TRBV6-4 and TRBJ2-5, with unresolved D. The CDR3 bases are TGTGCCAGCAGTGACACTTACGGCGAGACCCAGTACTTC. Amino acid sequence: CASSDTYGETQYF.